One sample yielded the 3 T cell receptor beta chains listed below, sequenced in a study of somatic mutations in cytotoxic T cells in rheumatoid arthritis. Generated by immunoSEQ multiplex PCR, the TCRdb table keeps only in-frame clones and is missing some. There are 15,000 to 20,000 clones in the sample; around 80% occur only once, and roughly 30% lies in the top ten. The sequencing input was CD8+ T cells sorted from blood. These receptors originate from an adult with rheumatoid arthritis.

CDR3 residues: CASSQLANEQFF. The CDR3 nucleotides read TGTGCCAGCAGCCAACTAGCTAATGAGCAGTTCTTC. J is TRBJ2-1 and V is TRBV11-1; D may be TRBD2 (6 bases). Per the germline V gene, CDR1 is SGHAT and CDR2 is FQDESV (reference sequence). The CDR3 totals 12 residues. Trimming shortened V by 5 bases and J by 7 bases, and 9 bases separated the two germline ends.

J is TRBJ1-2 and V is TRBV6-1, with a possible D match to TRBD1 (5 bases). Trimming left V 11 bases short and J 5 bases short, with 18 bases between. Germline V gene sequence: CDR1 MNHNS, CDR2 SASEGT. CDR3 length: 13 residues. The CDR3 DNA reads TGTGCCTGTCGTCGAGGGGAGGGTTATGGCTACACCTTC. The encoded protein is CACRRGEGYGYTF.

CDR3 amino acids: CATETANSGNTIYF. As DNA, the CDR3 is TGTGCCACCGAGACAGCAAACTCTGGAAACACCATATATTTT. The genes are TRBV15 and TRBJ1-3, with D perhaps TRBD1 (5 bases). The ends were cut back, 8 bases at V and 0 bases at J, with 11 bases in the middle. The length of the CDR3 is 14 residues. CDR1 LNHNV and CDR2 YYDKDF come from the germline V gene (reference sequence).